This T cell receptor (beta chain) was identified during a study of blood T cell repertoires in COVID-19 (dated by TCRdb to between 2020 and 2021). For the study in its entirety: Collaborator samples came from the United States, Italy and Spain and covered acute and convalescent phases of COVID-19. The repertoires were released in a freely available public database meant as a resource for research on the immune response to SARS-CoV-2. A de-identified subject ID, COVID-19 status, age in years and sex were almost always included in the sample metadata. The prospective study material was composed of cDNA or gDNA derived from T cells, B-cell-depleted T cells, or PBMCs. Where HLA class I and class II types were available, the types were taken from metadata supplied by the sample provider, not from assay-based typing. Deeply sampled blood TCRbeta repertoires from subjects exposed to, actively infected with, or recovered from COVID-19 were included in the dataset. The samples were drawn from two sources: the first 160 participants of the ongoing ImmuneRACE study, and 1,254 subjects contributed by 6 global collaborators. The paper as a whole reports these results and caveats: How much clinical and demographic metadata was included differed by source and by participant, and the metadata was provided uncurated.

This clone was observed once. Its antigen specificity is not known. The sample holds no much larger clone one base away, and base qualities are not on file. The collaborating institutions used their own protocols to collect whole blood in K2EDTA tubes. For TCRbeta analysis, collaborators shipped samples as frozen whole blood, isolated PBMCs, or DNA extracted from either of those sample types. TCRbeta CDR3 regions were amplified from genomic DNA by means of the immunoSEQ Assay, a bias-controlled multiplex PCR. The authors' analysis ran thus. The number of nucleated cells in each sample was estimated by amplification of reference gene primers within the assay. To quantify the absolute abundance of each unique TCRbeta CDR3 rearrangement, sequence reads were collapsed and filtered. For each sample, productive Simpson clonality was calculated by taking the square root of Simpson's diversity index across productive rearrangements. TCRdb took over this immuneACCESS table, retaining in-frame rearrangements with V and J assigned. Such tables are incomplete; in checked studies, under half of the missing clones stem from an unresolved V gene, and the remainder is unexplained. D and trimming come from the DNA, and the V and J calls and clone size come from that table. The sample includes roughly 260,000 clones, with 70% to 85% observed a single time. The ten largest clones add up to 4% of the sample.

Its CDR3 holds 22 amino acids, cysteine through phenylalanine. Solely the CDR3 DNA is kept, with 66 bases framed from the first base. This TCR was sampled from a woman aged 35 to 49 with active or convalescent COVID-19. Recombination joined TRBV1 with TRBJ1-6. TRBV1 corresponds to a pseudogene. The sample consisted of peripheral blood. The sequence in DNA is TGCACCAGCAGCCAAGATGGGGTGAAGGGACTAACCCTACGAGTCTATAATTCACCCCTCCACTTT. This sequence encodes CTSSQDGVKGLTLRVYNSPLHF.